The 19 T cell receptor beta chains below come from one sample, sequenced in a study of T cells after yellow fever vaccination. TCRdb passed the 5' RACE reads through MiXCR, listing each CDR3 protein once. The table includes 95,000 to 100,000 distinct CDR3 sequences, under 6.5% detected once. Sample: CD8+ T cells sorted from PBMCs, taken 10 days after the yellow fever booster vaccination. The receptors originated from a young man who received the YFV17D yellow fever vaccine.

This clonotype was detected many times. CDR3 DNA sequence: TGCGCCAGCAGCTTGGTGACAGGGGATGTCGCTGAAGCTTTCTTT. This sequence encodes CASSLVTGDVAEAFF. The chain couples TRBV5-1 to TRBJ1-1; 8 bases match TRBD1. The germline gives CDR1 SGHRS, CDR2 YFSETQ. J was trimmed by 6 bases and V by 0 bases; bases with no gene match: 7. The CDR3 sequence is 15 residues long.

This clonotype was counted between two and nine times. V gene TRBV11-2 combines with J gene TRBJ1-2; D call uncertain. Trimming took off 4 bases at V and 4 bases at J, with 10 bases between the two ends. The CDR3 covers 13 residues. Germline lookup yields CDR1 SGHAT and CDR2 FQNNGV. The CDR3 DNA is TGTGCCAGCAGCTCCCCCCGGGTCTATGGCTACACCTTC. Translating it yields CASSSPRVYGYTF.

This clonotype was detected a few times. The chain couples TRBV20-1 to TRBJ2-7; a weak D match, TRBD2 (6 bases). Germline CDR1 reads DFQATT; CDR2 reads SNEGSKA (reference sequence). Trimming shortened V by 3 bases and J by 5 bases, and 17 bases separated the two germline ends. The CDR3 spans 14 residues. CDR3 bases: TGCAGTGCTAGTCTCAGGCGGGGCAGCCACGAGCAGTACTTC. This encodes CSASLRRGSHEQYF.

This clonotype showed up many times. J is TRBJ2-2 and V is TRBV11-2, with TRBD2 identical over 8 bases. CDR3 length: 17 residues. V dropped 2 bases and J dropped 3; count of bases not matched to a gene: 8. The germline CDR1 and CDR2 sequences are SGHAT and FQNNGV. In DNA form, the CDR3 reads TGTGCCAGCAGCTTACGGGGGGGCAGTCTTGACACCGGGGAGCTGTTTTTT. Protein sequence: CASSLRGGSLDTGELFF. The full variable domain, with the rest looked up from reference TRBV11-2 and TRBJ2-2, is EAGVAQSPRYKIIEKRQSVAFWCNPISGHATLYWYQQILGQGPKLLIQFQNNGVVDDSQLPKDRFSAERLKGVDSTLKIQPAKLEDSAVYLCASSLRGGSLDTGELFFGEGSRLTVL.

There are many counts of this clonotype. The chain carries TRBV28 and TRBJ2-7, with D maybe TRBD1 (6 bases). Trimming took off 6 bases at V and 4 bases at J, with 22 bases between the two ends. Germline V lookup: CDR1 MDHEN, CDR2 SYDVKM. This CDR3 spans 16 amino acids. In nucleotides, the CDR3 is TGTGCCAGCAGGGGAACAGGGTCACGGGCTCGATACGAGCAGTACGTC. Translated, it gives CASRGTGSRARYEQYV.

Only a few counts were recorded for this clonotype. The V and J genes are TRBV3-1 and TRBJ1-6; 7 nucleotides line up with TRBD1. The J segment lost 0 bases and the V segment lost 6 bases, leaving 14 bases of the junction unmatched. CDR3 length equals 19 residues. Germline V gene lookup returns CDR1 LGHDT and CDR2 YNNKEL (reference sequence). The CDR3 is CASSSSGTDLSSYNSPLHF. The CDR3 DNA reads as TGTGCCAGCAGTTCTTCCGGGACAGACCTTAGCTCCTATAATTCACCCCTCCACTTT. The full variable domain, its missing parts supplied by reference TRBV3-1 and TRBJ1-6, is DTAVSQTPKYLVTQMGNDKSIKCEQNLGHDTMYWYKQDSKKFLKIMFSYNNKELIINETVPNRFSPKSPDKAHLNLHINSLELGDSAVYFCASSSSGTDLSSYNSPLHFGNGTRLTVT.

The chain couples TRBV5-6 to TRBJ1-4; weak D call: TRBD1 (6 bases). V dropped 0 bases and J dropped 5 bases, with 14 bases sitting between them. The CDR3 covers 16 residues. The germline gives CDR1 SGHDT, CDR2 YYEEEE. In DNA, the CDR3 is TGTGCCAGCAGCTTGGGCACAGGGCGCGGAAATGAAAAACTGTTTTTT. It is translated as CASSLGTGRGNEKLFF. Together with reference TRBV5-6 and TRBJ1-4, the CDR3 gives the full variable domain: DAGVTQSPTHLIKTRGQQVTLRCSPKSGHDTVSWYQQALGQGPQFIFQYYEEEERQRGNFPDRFSGHQFPNYSSELNVNALLLGDSALYLCASSLGTGRGNEKLFFGSGTQLSVL.

Only a few counts were recorded for this clonotype. V and J are TRBV6-6 and TRBJ2-7; 8 bases match TRBD1. The CDR3 covers 19 residues. The germline CDR1 and CDR2 sequences are MNHNY and SVGAGI (reference sequence). Unmatched junction bases numbered 13, after V lost 0 bases and J lost 0 bases. This chain's CDR3 is CASSYSGAGGYLFSYEQYF. As DNA, the CDR3 is TGTGCCAGCAGTTACTCAGGGGCAGGGGGCTACCTATTCTCCTACGAGCAGTACTTC.

This clonotype was picked up a small number of times. At one of its ends the junction is not consistent with the germline gene, which may arise from a read error. The chain couples TRBV20-1 to TRBJ2-1; D is possibly TRBD2 (7 bases). The CDR3 extends over 16 amino acids. CDR1 DFQATT and CDR2 SNEGSKA come from the germline V gene (reference sequence). The chain's CDR3 is CSARVGGPTPYNEQFF. The CDR3 bases are TGCAGTGCCAGAGTGGGGGGGCCGACCCCCTACAATGAGCAGTTCTTC.

V and J are TRBV5-8 and TRBJ1-2; 8 bases are a match to TRBD1. CDR3 length equals 13 residues. Losses at the gene ends were 2 bases for V and 3 bases for J; bases not matched to a gene: 0. Germline lookup yields CDR1 SGHTS and CDR2 YDEGEE. This CDR3 reads CASSLQGDYGYTF. The CDR3 DNA follows: TGTGCCAGCAGCTTACAGGGGGACTATGGCTACACCTTC.

This clonotype was seen ten or more times. CDR3 bases: TGCGCCAGCAGCCAAGATCGGGGACTAGCGGGGGAGCAGTTCTTC. Translation: CASSQDRGLAGEQFF. This chain connects TRBV4-3 to TRBJ2-1, with 13 bases matching TRBD2. Per the germline V gene, CDR1 is LGHNA and CDR2 is YSLEER. J lost 10 bases, V lost 0 bases, and 3 bases had no gene match. The CDR3 contains 15 residues.

The chain recombines TRBV7-9 with TRBJ2-7, with 9 bases that match TRBD2. The germline V gene has CDR1 SEHNR and CDR2 FQNEAQ (reference sequence). The junction had 8 bases not matched to a gene; V was cut back by 5 bases and J by 0 bases. This CDR3 comprises 16 residues. The CDR3 sequence is CASSAGGAGLSYEQYF. CDR3 DNA sequence: TGTGCCAGCAGCGCGGGGGGGGCAGGACTCTCCTACGAGCAGTACTTC.

This clonotype was seen repeatedly, ten times or more. The rearrangement links TRBV6-5 to TRBJ2-5; 7 bases are a match to TRBD2. Germline CDR1 reads MNHEY; CDR2 reads SVGAGI. The V gene end was trimmed by 5 bases and the J gene end by 5 bases; junction bases not matched to a gene: 8. CDR3 length: 14 residues. The CDR3 spells CASSPGSAGETQYF. In DNA, the CDR3 is TGTGCCAGCAGTCCCGGCTCAGCGGGGGAGACCCAGTACTTC.

This clonotype was counted only a few times. The J gene is TRBJ2-7, the V gene TRBV12-3 or TRBV12-4, with D tentatively TRBD1 (6 bases). The CDR3 totals 14 residues. V gave up 6 bases and J gave up 7 bases, with 19 bases separating them. CDR3 in DNA: TGTGCCAGCAGGGGGACATACACGGGACGGGAGCAGTACTTC. Translating gives CASRGTYTGREQYF.

The table lists this clonotype with many counts. J is TRBJ2-2 and V is TRBV7-9; possibly TRBD1 or TRBD2 for D (5 bases each). CDR1 SEHNR and CDR2 FQNEAQ come from the germline V gene (reference sequence). The V end was cut by 5 bases, the J end by 1 base, with 14 bases between. This CDR3 has 16 residues. CDR3 nucleotide sequence: TGTGCCAGCAGCCCTTTTGGGGGTGTGAACACCGGGGAGCTGTTTTTT. Translating it yields CASSPFGGVNTGELFF.

This clonotype was seen repeatedly, ten times or more. The J gene is TRBJ2-5, the V gene TRBV29-1; no clear D. The CDR3 runs 13 residues. The germline gives CDR1 SQVTM, CDR2 ANQGSEA. Trimming took off 3 bases at V and 5 bases at J, with 13 bases between the two ends. CDR3 sequence reads: CSVDTLRRETQYF. The CDR3 DNA reads TGCAGCGTTGACACTCTAAGGCGGGAGACCCAGTACTTC.

This clonotype appeared a few times. The V and J genes are TRBV7-2 and TRBJ1-4; 7 bases match TRBD1. The ends lost 5 bases at V and 0 bases at J; junction bases unmatched: 6. CDR1 is SGHTA, CDR2 FQGNSA, per germline. The CDR3 spans 16 residues. This chain's CDR3 is CASSPGTVATNEKLFF. Written as DNA, the CDR3 is TGTGCCAGCAGCCCCGGGACAGTTGCAACTAATGAAAAACTGTTTTTT. The full variable domain, with the rest looked up from reference TRBV7-2 and TRBJ1-4, is GAGVSQSPSNKVTEKGKDVELRCDPISGHTALYWYRQSLGQGLEFLIYFQGNSAPDKSGLPSDRFSAERTGGSVSTLTIQRTQQEDSAVYLCASSPGTVATNEKLFFGSGTQLSVL.

The genes are TRBV29-1 and TRBJ1-2; D is unclear. Germline V gene data show CDR1 as SQVTM and CDR2 as ANQGSEA. Trimming took off 1 base at V and 8 bases at J, with 11 bases between the two ends. This CDR3 comprises 12 residues. The DNA for the CDR3 is TGCAGCGTTGAAGTGGCCTCCTGGGGCTACACCTTC. Translated: CSVEVASWGYTF.

This clonotype was recorded a few times. The genes are TRBV10-1 and TRBJ2-1; D unclear. The V end lost 0 bases, the J end lost 3 bases, and 9 bases lay between the germline ends. CDR3 length: 15 amino acids. Germline lookup yields CDR1 WNHNN and CDR2 SYGVQD (reference sequence). The CDR3 DNA sequence: TGCGCCAGCAGTGAGTCACAGACTGTCTACAATGAGCAGTTCTTC. Its protein is CASSESQTVYNEQFF.